These 22 T cell receptor beta chains share one sample of origin, sequenced in a study of blood T cell repertoires in COVID-19. Sequencing was performed with immunoSEQ multiplex PCR; in TCRdb, only in-frame clones are kept and a portion is missing. Of approximately 50,000 clones in the sample, approximately 78% were seen once. The sample taken for sequencing was peripheral blood. These receptors all come from a man aged 55 to 70 with COVID-19, enrolled during active disease.

The chain recombines TRBV7-2 with TRBJ1-3; D is possibly TRBD1 (6 bases). Germline V gene data show CDR1 as SGHTA and CDR2 as FQGNSA. The CDR3 consists of 15 residues. The germline V and J ends were trimmed by 4 bases and 2 bases, with 12 bases remaining between them. The CDR3: CASSSRGATGNTIYF. CDR3 nucleotide sequence: TGTGCCAGCAGCTCCAGGGGCGCGACTGGAAACACCATATATTTT.

The chain links TRBV19 to TRBJ2-6; maybe TRBD2 (5 bases). Trimming cost V 4 bases and J 1 base, with 11 bases left between them. The length of the CDR3 is 16 residues. Germline V gene lookup returns CDR1 LNHDA and CDR2 SQIVND (reference sequence). In DNA form, the CDR3 reads TGTGCCAGTAGTACCGGGATCTTGTCTGGGGCCAACGTCCTGACTTTC. Its protein is CASSTGILSGANVLTF.

This clone turned up a few times. This chain links TRBV11-2 with TRBJ2-3; 8 positions agree with TRBD2. This CDR3 is built from 17 residues. V was pared by 5 bases and J by 2 bases, with 12 bases of the junction left unmatched. The germline CDR1 and CDR2 sequences are SGHAT and FQNNGV. CDR3 amino acids: CASSRSPSGFNTDTQYF. The CDR3 nucleotides are TGTGCCAGCAGCCGGAGTCCTAGCGGGTTTAACACAGATACGCAGTATTTT.

This sequence joins TRBV10-3 and TRBJ2-3; 9 bases agree with TRBD2. The V segment lost 4 bases and the J segment 0 bases; nucleotides outside the gene matches: 2. Germline CDR1 is ENHRY and CDR2 is SYGVKD. The CDR3 loop spans 15 amino acids. Here the CDR3 reads CAISGLAASTDTQYF. In DNA form, the CDR3 reads TGTGCCATCAGTGGACTAGCGGCTAGCACAGATACGCAGTATTTT.

This clone was detected a few times. The CDR3 DNA reads TGTGCCAGCACTACAGCTAGCACAGATACGCAGTATTTT. This gives the protein CASTTASTDTQYF. The genes are TRBV6-6 and TRBJ2-3; D unresolved. CDR3 length: 13 residues. V was trimmed by 7 bases and J by 0 bases, leaving 8 bases between them. Germline loops: CDR1 MNHNY, CDR2 SVGAGI (reference sequence).

The V call is TRBV18, the J call TRBJ2-1; TRBD1 matches at 9 bases. The germline V gene encodes CDR1 KGHSH and CDR2 LQKENI. The CDR3 has 16 residues. V lost 3 bases to trimming and J lost 8 bases; unmatched junction nucleotides: 11. The CDR3 spells CASSPLGQGLLDEQFF. The DNA of the CDR3 is TGTGCCAGCTCACCCCTTGGACAGGGGCTATTGGATGAGCAGTTCTTC.

The rearrangement joins TRBV6-6 to TRBJ1-2; a possible D gene is TRBD1 (5 bases). The CDR3 length is 14 residues. V gave up 6 bases and J gave up 4 bases, with 15 bases separating them. The germline gives CDR1 MNHNY, CDR2 SVGAGI (reference sequence). In DNA form, the CDR3 reads TGTGCCAGCAGCAACACCAGGGCTGGCTATGGCTACACCTTC. Amino acids: CASSNTRAGYGYTF.

The rearrangement uses TRBV15 and TRBJ2-5; D remains ambiguous. The CDR3 length is 14 residues. Deletions cut 0 bases from V and 2 bases from J, with 7 bases between. Germline values: CDR1 LNHNV, CDR2 YYDKDF (reference sequence). For the CDR3, the DNA is TGTGCCACCAGCAGAGATTACAGTCAAGAGACCCAGTACTTC. Its protein product is CATSRDYSQETQYF. Full variable domain (remainder filled in from reference TRBV15 and TRBJ2-5): DAMVIQNPRYQVTQFGKPVTLSCSQTLNHNVMYWYQQKSSQAPKLLFHYYDKDFNNEADTPDNFQSRRPNTSFCFLDIRSPGLGDTAMYLCATSRDYSQETQYFGPGTRLLVL.

The genes are TRBV3-1 (or the pseudogene TRBV3-2) and TRBJ2-5; the match to TRBD2 covers 10 bases. The CDR3 has 17 residues. Germline CDR1 reads LGHDT; CDR2 reads YNNKEL (reference sequence). With 1 base clipped from V and 2 bases from J, the junction kept 7 bases outside the gene matches. This CDR3 is CASSQGFASGGQETQYF. The CDR3 DNA reads TGTGCCAGCAGCCAAGGATTCGCTAGCGGGGGACAAGAGACCCAGTACTTC.

The rearrangement uses TRBV27 and TRBJ2-7, with D perhaps matching TRBD2 (6 bases). This CDR3 spans 17 amino acids. V lost 3 bases and J 1 base, leaving 19 bases between the germline ends. Germline CDR1 is MNHEY and CDR2 is SMNVEV (reference sequence). CDR3: CASSFRQPRDGSYEQYF. The CDR3 nucleotides are TGTGCCAGCAGTTTTCGCCAGCCGCGGGACGGTTCCTACGAGCAGTACTTC.

This chain uses TRBV9 with TRBJ2-7; a weak D match, TRBD1 (5 bases). The CDR3 spans 12 residues. Germline CDR1 is SGDLS and CDR2 is YYNGEE. Trimming shortened V by 3 bases and J by 7 bases, and 11 bases separated the two germline ends. CDR3 residues: CASSAQGEEQYF. The CDR3 DNA is TGTGCCAGCAGCGCCCAGGGCGAGGAGCAGTACTTC.

The J gene is TRBJ2-1, the V gene TRBV4-2, with D perhaps TRBD1 (5 bases). The V end lost 0 bases, the J end lost 5 bases, and 11 bases lay between the germline ends. Germline V gene sequence: CDR1 LGHNA, CDR2 YNFKEQ. This CDR3 is 15 amino acids long. CDR3 DNA sequence: TGTGCCAGCAGCCAAGATGAAGGGGCCGACAATGAGCAGTTCTTC. Its protein is CASSQDEGADNEQFF.

CDR3 DNA sequence: TGTGCCAGCAGCCCTGGGTCTAGCGGGAGTAAAAACATTCAGTACTTC. Translated: CASSPGSSGSKNIQYF. V gene TRBV7-3 combines with J gene TRBJ2-4; TRBD2 agrees at 10 bases. Germline trimming cut 5 bases from V and 4 bases from J; bases unmatched to any gene: 8. The germline gives CDR1 SGHTA, CDR2 FQGTGA. The CDR3 loop spans 16 amino acids.

In this sample, this clone turned up a few times. The rearrangement links TRBV29-1 to TRBJ2-5, with a weak D call TRBD2 (6 bases). V was cut by 7 bases and J by 5 bases, with 17 bases left in between. The CDR3 contains 13 residues. CDR1 is SQVTM, CDR2 ANQGSEA, per germline. The CDR3 sequence is CSGGRTIRETQYF. CDR3 nucleotides: TGCAGCGGGGGACGGACTATCAGGGAGACCCAGTACTTC.

The rearrangement uses TRBV4-2 and TRBJ2-7; 13 nucleotides match TRBD2. V lost 5 bases to trimming and J lost 6 bases; unmatched junction nucleotides: 4. The CDR3 totals 14 residues. The germline V gene encodes CDR1 LGHNA and CDR2 YNFKEQ. The CDR3, as DNA: TGTGCCAGCAGCGAGGGACTAGCGGGAAGCGAGCAGTACTTC. This encodes CASSEGLAGSEQYF.

This clone occurred once. The chain employs TRBV24-1 and TRBJ2-3; weak D call: TRBD1 (7 bases). The ends were cut back, 5 bases at V and 10 bases at J, with 15 bases in the middle. Germline V CDR1 and CDR2: KGHDR, SFDVKD. This CDR3 has 13 amino acids. The CDR3 sequence: CATSAGGLEAQYF. Here the CDR3 DNA reads TGTGCCACCAGTGCAGGGGGGCTAGAAGCGCAGTATTTT.

V and J are TRBV25-1 and TRBJ2-3, with a weak D call TRBD1 (6 bases). V lost 1 base and J lost 2, with 10 bases in between. Germline lookup yields CDR1 MGHDK and CDR2 SYGVNS. The CDR3 sequence is 15 residues long. The CDR3 protein is CASSESRGLTDTQYF. In nucleotides, the CDR3 is TGTGCCAGCAGTGAATCCAGGGGCCTCACAGATACGCAGTATTTT.

The rearrangement joins TRBV6-2 or TRBV6-3 to TRBJ1-2; TRBD1 might be the D (6 bases). The V gene's germline CDR1 is MNHEY and CDR2 SVGEGT. CDR3 size: 16 residues. The V end lost 5 bases, the J end lost 4 bases, and 20 bases lay between the germline ends. The CDR3 DNA follows: TGTGCCAGCAGTCCAGAGTACAGGGTTGGACTCTATGGCTACACCTTC. Encoded protein: CASSPEYRVGLYGYTF.

This chain links TRBV2 with TRBJ2-2, with a tentative D call TRBD2 (5 bases). This CDR3 comprises 14 residues. CDR1 is SNHLY and CDR2 is FYNNEI in the germline V gene. V shed 5 bases and J shed 0 bases, with 7 bases lying between them. CDR3 amino acids: CASSSGANTGELFF. In nucleotides, the CDR3 is TGTGCCAGCAGTAGCGGTGCGAACACCGGGGAGCTGTTTTTT. Using reference TRBV2 and TRBJ2-2 for the parts outside the CDR3, the full variable domain is EPEVTQTPSHQVTQMGQEVILRCVPISNHLYFYWYRQILGQKVEFLVSFYNNEISEKSEIFDDQFSVERPDGSNFTLKIRSTKLEDSAMYFCASSSGANTGELFFGEGSRLTVL.

This clone was seen a handful of times. The chain couples TRBV4-1 to TRBJ2-7, with 8 bases fitting TRBD2. V lost 1 base and J lost 1; bases outside the gene matches: 6. There are 16 residues in the CDR3. The germline V gene has CDR1 MGHRA and CDR2 YSYEKL. Written as DNA, the CDR3 is TGCGCCAGCAGCCAAGTACCTAGCGGGTCTTCCTACGAGCAGTACTTC. Protein: CASSQVPSGSSYEQYF.

V and J are TRBV7-2 and TRBJ2-3, with D possibly TRBD1 on 6 matching bases. CDR3 length equals 15 residues. V dropped 6 bases and J dropped 3 bases, with 16 bases sitting between them. CDR1 is SGHTA, CDR2 FQGNSA, per germline. The CDR3 sequence: CASRPDRIRTDTQYF. CDR3 bases: TGTGCCAGCAGACCCGACAGGATTCGAACAGATACGCAGTATTTT.

The chain uses TRBV5-4 and TRBJ1-3, with D maybe TRBD1 (6 bases). The CDR3 length is 17 residues. V was clipped by 4 bases and J by 0 bases, with 17 bases between them. Germline assignment: CDR1 SGHNT and CDR2 YYREEE (reference sequence). CDR3: CASSRGTGPSSGNTIYF. The CDR3 coding sequence is TGTGCCAGCAGCCGAGGAACAGGGCCAAGCTCTGGAAACACCATATATTTT.